A selection of T cell receptor beta chains follows, all from one sample in a study of blood T cell repertoires in COVID-19. Here immunoSEQ multiplex PCR was the method, and the copy in TCRdb shows in-frame clones only, minus some. The sample lists some 180,000 clones, roughly 84% occurring once. The sample was peripheral blood. These receptors all come from a man in his fifties with COVID-19, enrolled during active disease. The conserved cysteine and the conserved F or W are not part of the CDR3 here.

>TRBV5-4
ASSLGRQGLTEAF
>TRBV11-1
ASSLGGVTEAF
>TRBV27
ASRKPGQGDTGELF
>TRBV30
AWSDQGQPQH
>TRBV7-2
ASSLKRGETQY
>TRBV18
ASSPSGGGAVGEQF
>TRBV29-1
SVLLRQSNPPQAF
>TRBV19
ASRPGTVPGTEAF
>TRBV5-6
ASSPPSLVGTDTQY
>TRBV10-1
ASWVPRDRDRCPYEQY
>TRBV30
AWSGGQGNEKLF
>TRBV3-1/TRBV3-2
ASSRGQGHGYT
>TRBV27
ASSGHLASPYEQY
>TRBV7-2
ASSLLGQGNSPLH
>TRBV7-2
ASSSVIAGQGQETQY
>TRBV19
ASSLGSLSEQF
>TRBV19
ASSIDREDETQY
>TRBV11-2
ASSLAGGGLDGYT
>TRBV4-1
ASSPRTSGSGSRSYNEQF
>TRBV27
ASAGLSGNTIY
>TRBV7-2
ASSLRGGTSGYNEQF
>TRBV27
ASSGRWTTRTHNNEQF
>TRBV7-8
ASSPRPVTTGGIKWPQH
>TRBV2
ASRISPGQPQH
>TRBV6-5
ASTVSGTGTIGGP
>TRBV11-2
ASSSRTGGYAF
>TRBV13
ASSSQRGGSNEQF
>TRBV3-1/TRBV3-2
ASSPAQASTDTQY
>TRBV7-2
ASSARTSWELLNEQF
>TRBV10-3
AITGGWDRGEYYTGELF
>TRBV5-1
ASSFGSPGQGLAGELF
>TRBV20-1
SASGLTGSPLH
>TRBV27
ASSPGHSYEQY
>TRBV19
ASRWALAGGPPPHGEQF
>TRBV7-2
ASSFQGQPQH
>TRBV27
ASSWRPGLAGGPPDFEQF
>TRBV20-1
SASGYSQGVFGNTIY
>TRBV15
ATRAGVGTEAF
>TRBV3-1/TRBV3-2
ASSQSVIRDRPIGSLH
>TRBV9
ASSVGLARGGELF
>TRBV7-2
ASSLRGSNQPQH
>TRBV5-1
ASSLVGGEQPQH
>TRBV28
ASGPTHLGQARNGYT
>TRBV18
ASSPFRAGAYEQY
>TRBV7-2
ASSLATSGSSTISEQF
>TRBV5-1
ASSESSTGGGYGYT
>TRBV29-1
SVGAPGQPQH
>TRBV6-5
ASSADRDHEQY
>TRBV18
ASSPGDRNTEAF
>TRBV10-3
AIGWDRQETQY
>TRBV7-2
ASSLDRGRGETQY
>TRBV4-2
ASSQRAGANTGELF